The TCR beta chain under discussion was sequenced for a study of cytomegalovirus exposure and HLA in healthy donors. Study findings and constraints: In a later analysis, TCR beta V- and J-gene trimming was associated with a missense DCLRE1C variant. TCR association rates varied by HLA locus in a later analysis, with DRB1 highest and HLA-C lowest.

The V gene lost 2 bases and the J gene lost 5 bases, with 4 bases spanning the gap. This CDR3 region has 11 residues. CDR1 and CDR2 from the germline V gene are SGHTS and YDEGEE. The PCR contained 60 Vbeta and 13 Jbeta primers. As originally analysed: Later reanalysis found around 80 million unique TCR beta chains, around 10 million of them shared. Here immunoSEQ multiplex PCR was the method, and the copy in TCRdb shows in-frame clones only, minus some. V, J and clone size are those of that table, while D and trimming were read from the DNA. The sample has fewer than 85,000 clones, 60% to 80% seen once. A remark on this clone: Its antigen is not known.

The chain employs TRBV5-8 and TRBJ1-1; D gene uncertain. Sequenced input: PBMCs. This receptor was taken from a woman in her 40s in good health and CMV-seropositive. CDR3 amino acids: CASSFQTEAFF. CDR3 coding DNA: TGTGCCAGCAGCTTTCAAACTGAAGCTTTCTTT.